This is a list of T cell receptor beta chains from one sample in a study of cytotoxic CD8 clonotypes in ibrutinib-treated CLL. Profiled with immunoSEQ multiplex PCR; TCRdb holds only in-frame clones, not every one. The sample shows tens of thousands of clones, around four fifths of them seen only once. The material sequenced was PBMCs, taken after 24 months of ibrutinib treatment. These receptors were obtained from a human donor with chronic lymphocytic leukemia. Each CDR3 is given with its conserved first and last residue. A D gene is named only where the DNA matches it firmly. Clone size is not always given. Where it is, it says once, few, many or a class for expanded clones.

len: 14
d_gene: -
j_gene: TRBJ2-5
v_gene: TRBV5-1
abundance: -
CDR3aa: CASSKAGGGETQYF
CDR3nt: TGCGCCAGCAGTAAGGCTGGAGGGGGAGAGACCCAGTACTTC

len: 17
d_gene: TRBD2
j_gene: TRBJ2-3
v_gene: TRBV18
abundance: -
CDR3aa: CASSPVKAGGGTDTQYF
CDR3nt: TGTGCCAGCTCACCGGTGAAGGCGGGAGGGGGCACAGATACGCAGTATTTT

len: 14
d_gene: TRBD2
j_gene: TRBJ2-2
v_gene: TRBV27
abundance: -
CDR3aa: CASINSGRSGELFF
CDR3nt: TGTGCCAGCATCAATAGCGGGAGGAGCGGGGAGCTGTTTTTT

len: 14
d_gene: TRBD2
j_gene: TRBJ2-7
v_gene: TRBV19
abundance: once
CDR3aa: CASSLAGGGYEQYF
CDR3nt: TGTGCCAGTAGTCTAGCGGGAGGGGGCTACGAGCAGTACTTC

len: 14
d_gene: -
j_gene: TRBJ2-3
v_gene: TRBV5-1
abundance: once
CDR3aa: CASSSGISTDTQYF
CDR3nt: TGCGCCAGCAGCTCAGGGATTTCCACAGATACGCAGTATTTT

len: 16
d_gene: TRBD2
j_gene: TRBJ2-1
v_gene: TRBV7-3
abundance: -
CDR3aa: CASSLGLVAGADEQFF
CDR3nt: TGTGCCAGCAGCTTAGGGTTGGTAGCGGGAGCGGATGAGCAGTTCTTC

len: 13
d_gene: -
j_gene: TRBJ2-1
v_gene: TRBV6-5
abundance: -
CDR3aa: CASRKSSSNEQFF
CDR3nt: TGTGCCAGCAGAAAGTCTAGCTCCAATGAGCAGTTCTTC

len: 11
d_gene: -
j_gene: TRBJ1-1
v_gene: TRBV2
abundance: -
CDR3aa: CASSQTVGNFF
CDR3nt: TGTGCCAGCAGTCAGACGGTGGGGAACTTCTTT

len: 14
d_gene: TRBD2
j_gene: TRBJ2-7
v_gene: TRBV13
abundance: -
CDR3aa: CASSSGLAGYEQYF
CDR3nt: TGTGCCAGCAGCTCGGGACTAGCGGGCTACGAGCAGTACTTC

len: 14
d_gene: TRBD1
j_gene: TRBJ2-7
v_gene: TRBV18
abundance: -
CDR3aa: CASSPEQGTYEQYF
CDR3nt: TGTGCCAGCTCACCCGAACAGGGGACCTACGAGCAGTACTTC

len: 13
d_gene: -
j_gene: TRBJ2-5
v_gene: TRBV10-1
abundance: once
CDR3aa: CASSAGPQETQYF
CDR3nt: TGCGCCAGCAGTGCCGGGCCTCAAGAGACCCAGTACTTC

len: 16
d_gene: TRBD2
j_gene: TRBJ2-7
v_gene: TRBV28
abundance: -
CDR3aa: CASSLPPTSGSYEQYF
CDR3nt: TGTGCCAGCAGTTTACCCCCTACTAGCGGTTCCTACGAGCAGTACTTC

len: 14
d_gene: -
j_gene: TRBJ1-4
v_gene: TRBV28
abundance: -
CDR3aa: CASSTHIRGEKLFF
CDR3nt: TGTGCCAGTAGTACCCATATACGCGGGGAAAAACTGTTTTTT

len: 13
d_gene: TRBD1
j_gene: TRBJ2-2
v_gene: TRBV5-6
abundance: -
CDR3aa: CASSPTGTGELFF
CDR3nt: TGTGCCAGCAGCCCGACAGGGACCGGGGAGCTGTTTTTT

len: 13
d_gene: TRBD1
j_gene: TRBJ2-1
v_gene: TRBV29-1
abundance: -
CDR3aa: CSVDRQGPHGQFF
CDR3nt: TGCAGCGTTGATAGACAGGGCCCGCATGGGCAGTTCTTC

len: 17
d_gene: TRBD2
j_gene: TRBJ2-3
v_gene: TRBV5-5
abundance: -
CDR3aa: CASTGTSGIRSTDTQYF
CDR3nt: TGTGCCAGCACTGGGACTAGCGGGATCCGTAGCACAGATACGCAGTATTTT

len: 12
d_gene: -
j_gene: TRBJ1-2
v_gene: TRBV9
abundance: -
CDR3aa: CASSPENYGYTF
CDR3nt: TGTGCCAGCAGCCCAGAAAACTATGGCTACACCTTC

len: 12
d_gene: TRBD1
j_gene: TRBJ2-7
v_gene: TRBV29-1
abundance: -
CDR3aa: CSTAGTGYEQYF
CDR3nt: TGCAGCACCGCCGGGACAGGGTACGAGCAGTACTTC

len: 17
d_gene: -
j_gene: TRBJ2-3
v_gene: TRBV7-2
abundance: once
CDR3aa: CASSLLPLGHGTDTQYF
CDR3nt: TGTGCCAGCAGCCTACTCCCGTTGGGGCATGGCACAGATACGCAGTATTTT

len: 14
d_gene: -
j_gene: TRBJ1-2
v_gene: TRBV5-1
abundance: -
CDR3aa: CASSLEGNLLGYTF
CDR3nt: TGCGCCAGCAGCTTGGAGGGGAATCTTCTTGGCTACACCTTC

len: 15
d_gene: -
j_gene: TRBJ2-3
v_gene: TRBV5-6
abundance: few
CDR3aa: CASSPGSQGSDTQYF
CDR3nt: TGTGCCAGCAGCCCAGGAAGCCAGGGATCAGATACGCAGTATTTT

len: 16
d_gene: -
j_gene: TRBJ2-4
v_gene: TRBV27
abundance: -
CDR3aa: CASSLFVGVAKNIQYF
CDR3nt: TGTGCCAGCAGTTTATTTGTGGGGGTAGCCAAAAACATTCAGTACTTC

len: 12
d_gene: -
j_gene: TRBJ2-3
v_gene: TRBV11-2
abundance: few
CDR3aa: CASSIYTDTQYF
CDR3nt: TGTGCCAGCAGCATTTACACAGATACGCAGTATTTT

len: 13
d_gene: TRBD2
j_gene: TRBJ2-6
v_gene: TRBV19
abundance: -
CDR3aa: CASSSLGGAQSTF
CDR3nt: TGTGCCAGTAGTAGCCTCGGGGGGGCGCAGTCGACTTTC

len: 15
d_gene: -
j_gene: TRBJ1-3
v_gene: TRBV16
abundance: -
CDR3aa: CASSQLKQGRNTIYF
CDR3nt: TGTGCCAGCAGCCAATTAAAACAGGGTCGCAACACCATATATTTT

len: 13
d_gene: -
j_gene: TRBJ2-3
v_gene: TRBV12-5
abundance: -
CDR3aa: CASEVGPRRYAYF
CDR3nt: TGTGCTAGTGAAGTGGGCCCCCGGAGATACGCCTATTTT

len: 18
d_gene: -
j_gene: TRBJ1-3
v_gene: TRBV5-1
abundance: -
CDR3aa: CASSLTASGFSSGNTIYF
CDR3nt: TGCGCCAGCAGCTTGACGGCGAGCGGATTTAGTTCTGGAAACACCATATATTTT

len: 17
d_gene: -
j_gene: TRBJ2-6
v_gene: TRBV9
abundance: -
CDR3aa: CASSVDLDASGANVLTF
CDR3nt: TGTGCCAGCAGCGTGGACCTAGATGCCTCTGGGGCCAACGTCCTGACTTTC